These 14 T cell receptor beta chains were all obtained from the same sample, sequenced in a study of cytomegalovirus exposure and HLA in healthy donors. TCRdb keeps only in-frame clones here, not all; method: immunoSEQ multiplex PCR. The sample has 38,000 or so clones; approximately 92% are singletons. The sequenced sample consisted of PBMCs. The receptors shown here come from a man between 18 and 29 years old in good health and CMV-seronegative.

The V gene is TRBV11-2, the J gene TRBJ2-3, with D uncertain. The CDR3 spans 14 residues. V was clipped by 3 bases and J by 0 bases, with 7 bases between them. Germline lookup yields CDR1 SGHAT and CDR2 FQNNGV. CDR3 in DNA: TGTGCCAGCAGCTTTCCCCCTAGCACAGATACGCAGTATTTT. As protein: CASSFPPSTDTQYF. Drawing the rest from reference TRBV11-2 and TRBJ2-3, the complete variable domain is EAGVAQSPRYKIIEKRQSVAFWCNPISGHATLYWYQQILGQGPKLLIQFQNNGVVDDSQLPKDRFSAERLKGVDSTLKIQPAKLEDSAVYLCASSFPPSTDTQYFGPGTRLTVL.

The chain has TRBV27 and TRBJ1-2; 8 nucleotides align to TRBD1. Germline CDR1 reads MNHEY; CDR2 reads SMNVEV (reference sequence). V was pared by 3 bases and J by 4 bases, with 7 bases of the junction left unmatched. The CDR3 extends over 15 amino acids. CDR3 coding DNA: TGTGCCAGCAGTTTGGCTGGGACAGGAATCTATGGCTACACCTTC. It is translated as CASSLAGTGIYGYTF.

CDR3 DNA sequence: TGCGCCAGCAGCCCCACTACAGGGGGCAATACCTACAATGAGCAGTTCTTC. Its protein is CASSPTTGGNTYNEQFF. The genes are TRBV5-1 and TRBJ2-1, with 9 bases that match TRBD1. The CDR3 is 17 amino acids. V shed 4 bases and J 2 bases; nucleotides not matched to a gene: 10. Germline CDR1 and CDR2: SGHRS and YFSETQ.

In DNA, the CDR3 is TGTGCCAGCAGTGTAGGGGTCACCAATCAGCCCCAGCATTTT. Encoded protein: CASSVGVTNQPQHF. This chain connects TRBV2 to TRBJ1-5; tentatively, D is TRBD1 (5 bases). Germline V gene lookup returns CDR1 SNHLY and CDR2 FYNNEI. V was clipped by 4 bases and J by 3 bases, with 10 bases between them. The length of the CDR3 is 14 residues.

CDR3 nucleotides: TGTGCCAGCAGCGGAGACAGGGCTGGGGCCAACGTCCTGACTTTC. Translation gives CASSGDRAGANVLTF. The genes are TRBV7-9 and TRBJ2-6, with 7 bases matching TRBD1. CDR3 size: 15 residues. Germline CDR1 SEHNR, CDR2 FQNEAQ (reference sequence). The J segment lost 2 bases and the V segment lost 5 bases, leaving 3 bases of the junction unmatched.

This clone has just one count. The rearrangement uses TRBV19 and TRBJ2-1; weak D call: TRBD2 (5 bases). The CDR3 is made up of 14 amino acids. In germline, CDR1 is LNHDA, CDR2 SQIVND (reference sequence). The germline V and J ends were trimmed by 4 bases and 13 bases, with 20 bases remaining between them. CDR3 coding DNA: TGTGCCAGTAGTAGGGGTAGCGCGGGTCAGATACAGTTCTTC. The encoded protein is CASSRGSAGQIQFF.

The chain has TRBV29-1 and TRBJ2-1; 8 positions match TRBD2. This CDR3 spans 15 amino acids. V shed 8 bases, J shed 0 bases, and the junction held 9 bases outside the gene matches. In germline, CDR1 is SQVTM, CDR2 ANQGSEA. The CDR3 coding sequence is TGCAGCCGACCTCCAGCGGGAGACTCCTACAATGAGCAGTTCTTC. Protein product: CSRPPAGDSYNEQFF.

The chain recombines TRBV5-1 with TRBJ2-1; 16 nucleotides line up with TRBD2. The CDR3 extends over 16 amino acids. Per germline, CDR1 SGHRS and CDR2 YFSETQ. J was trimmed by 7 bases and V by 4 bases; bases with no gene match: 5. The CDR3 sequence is CASSPPGLAGGNEQFF. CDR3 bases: TGCGCCAGCAGCCCTCCGGGACTAGCGGGAGGGAATGAGCAGTTCTTC.

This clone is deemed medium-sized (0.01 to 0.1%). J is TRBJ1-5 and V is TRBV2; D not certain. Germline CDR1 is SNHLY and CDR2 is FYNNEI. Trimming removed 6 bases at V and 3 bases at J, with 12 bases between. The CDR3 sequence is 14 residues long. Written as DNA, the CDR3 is TGTGCCAGCAGCGGGGATGACATCAATCAGCCCCAGCATTTT. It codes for CASSGDDINQPQHF.

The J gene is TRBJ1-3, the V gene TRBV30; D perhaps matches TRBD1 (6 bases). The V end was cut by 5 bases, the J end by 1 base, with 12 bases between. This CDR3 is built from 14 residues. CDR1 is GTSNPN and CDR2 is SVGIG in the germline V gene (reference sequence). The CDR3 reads CAWSQGLSGNTIYF. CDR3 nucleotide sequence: TGTGCCTGGTCACAGGGTTTGTCTGGAAACACCATATATTTT.

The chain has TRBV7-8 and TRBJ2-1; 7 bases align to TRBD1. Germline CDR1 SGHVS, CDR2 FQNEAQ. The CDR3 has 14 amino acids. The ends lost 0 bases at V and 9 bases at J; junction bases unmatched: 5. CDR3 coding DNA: TGTGCCAGCAGCTTAGCACAGGGGATGGGTGAGCAGTTCTTC. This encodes CASSLAQGMGEQFF.

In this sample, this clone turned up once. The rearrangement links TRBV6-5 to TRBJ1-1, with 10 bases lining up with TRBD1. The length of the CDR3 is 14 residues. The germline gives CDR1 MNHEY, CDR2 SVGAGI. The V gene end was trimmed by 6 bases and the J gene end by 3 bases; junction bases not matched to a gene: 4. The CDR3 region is CASRRQGADTEAFF. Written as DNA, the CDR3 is TGTGCCAGCAGGAGACAGGGGGCGGACACTGAAGCTTTCTTT.

CDR3 nucleotides: TGCAGCGTTGAAGGTCTCCGGGAGGGTAACGCCTACGAGCAGTACTTC. Its translation is CSVEGLREGNAYEQYF. The J gene is TRBJ2-7, the V gene TRBV29-1; TRBD2 agrees at 8 bases. J lost 2 bases, V lost 1 base, and 10 bases had no gene match. CDR3 length: 16 amino acids. The germline V gene encodes CDR1 SQVTM and CDR2 ANQGSEA.

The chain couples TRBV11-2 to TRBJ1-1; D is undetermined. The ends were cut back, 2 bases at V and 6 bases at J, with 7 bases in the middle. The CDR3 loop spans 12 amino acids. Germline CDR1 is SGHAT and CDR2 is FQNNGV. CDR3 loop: CASSLYLSEAFF. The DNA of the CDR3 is TGTGCCAGCAGCTTATATCTATCTGAAGCTTTCTTT.